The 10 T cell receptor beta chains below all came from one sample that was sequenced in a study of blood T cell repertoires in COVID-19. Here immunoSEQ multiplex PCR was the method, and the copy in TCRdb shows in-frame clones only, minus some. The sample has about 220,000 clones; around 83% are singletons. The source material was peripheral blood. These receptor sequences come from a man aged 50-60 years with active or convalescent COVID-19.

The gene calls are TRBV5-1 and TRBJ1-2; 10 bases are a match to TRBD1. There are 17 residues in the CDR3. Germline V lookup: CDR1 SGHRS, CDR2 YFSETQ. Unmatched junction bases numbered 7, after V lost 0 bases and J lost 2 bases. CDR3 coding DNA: TGCGCCAGCAGCTTGGAGCCCCAGGACAGGGGGAACTATGGCTACACCTTC. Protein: CASSLEPQDRGNYGYTF.

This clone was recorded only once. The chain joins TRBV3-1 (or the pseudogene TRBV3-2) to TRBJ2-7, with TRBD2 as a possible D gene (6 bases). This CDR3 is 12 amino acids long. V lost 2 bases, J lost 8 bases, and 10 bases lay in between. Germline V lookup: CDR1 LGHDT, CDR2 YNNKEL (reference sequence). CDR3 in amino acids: CASSQPGLKQYF. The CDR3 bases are TGTGCCAGCAGCCAACCGGGACTTAAGCAGTACTTC.

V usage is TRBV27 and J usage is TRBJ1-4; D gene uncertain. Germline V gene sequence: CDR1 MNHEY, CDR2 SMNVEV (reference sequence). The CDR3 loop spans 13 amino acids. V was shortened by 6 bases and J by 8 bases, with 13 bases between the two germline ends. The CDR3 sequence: CASSQRDGEKLFF. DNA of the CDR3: TGTGCCAGCAGCCAGAGGGATGGGGAAAAACTGTTTTTT. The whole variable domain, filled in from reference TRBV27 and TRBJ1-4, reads EAQVTQNPRYLITVTGKKLTVTCSQNMNHEYMSWYRQDPGLGLRQIYYSMNVEVTDKGDVPEGYKVSRKEKRNFPLILESPSPNQTSLYFCASSQRDGEKLFFGSGTQLSVL.

In DNA, the CDR3 is TGTGCCAGCCTGACTAGCGGGAGGCCCCCTTTCACAGATACGCAGTATTTT. Its translation: CASLTSGRPPFTDTQYF. The chain recombines TRBV7-9 with TRBJ2-3; 13 bases line up with TRBD2. The CDR3 length is 17 residues. The J segment lost 2 bases and the V segment lost 8 bases, leaving 10 bases of the junction unmatched. Germline V CDR1 and CDR2: SEHNR, FQNEAQ (reference sequence).

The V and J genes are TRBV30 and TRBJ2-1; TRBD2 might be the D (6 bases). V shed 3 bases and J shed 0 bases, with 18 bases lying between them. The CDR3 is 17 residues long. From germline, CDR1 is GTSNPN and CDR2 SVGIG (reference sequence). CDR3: CAWRRGLASHSYNEQFF. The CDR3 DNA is TGTGCCTGGAGGCGGGGACTTGCAAGCCACTCCTACAATGAGCAGTTCTTC.

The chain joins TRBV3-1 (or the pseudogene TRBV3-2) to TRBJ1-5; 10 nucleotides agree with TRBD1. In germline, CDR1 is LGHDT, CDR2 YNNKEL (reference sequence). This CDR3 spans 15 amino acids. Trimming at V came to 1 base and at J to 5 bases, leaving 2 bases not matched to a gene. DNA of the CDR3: TGTGCCAGCAGCCAAGGTGGGACAGGGGATCAGCCCCAGCATTTT. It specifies CASSQGGTGDQPQHF.

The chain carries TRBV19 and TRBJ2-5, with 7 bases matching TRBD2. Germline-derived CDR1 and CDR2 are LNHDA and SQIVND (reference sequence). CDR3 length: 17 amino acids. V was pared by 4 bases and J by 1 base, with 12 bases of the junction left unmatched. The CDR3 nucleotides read TGTGCCAGTAGTAGGGAAACACCGGGGGGAATCCAAGAGACCCAGTACTTC. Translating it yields CASSRETPGGIQETQYF.

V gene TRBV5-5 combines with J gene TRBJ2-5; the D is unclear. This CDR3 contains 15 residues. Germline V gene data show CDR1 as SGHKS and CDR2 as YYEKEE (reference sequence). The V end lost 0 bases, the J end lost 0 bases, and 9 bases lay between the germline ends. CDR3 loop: CASSLVGRHQETQYF. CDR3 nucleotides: TGTGCCAGCAGCTTGGTGGGCAGACACCAAGAGACCCAGTACTTC.

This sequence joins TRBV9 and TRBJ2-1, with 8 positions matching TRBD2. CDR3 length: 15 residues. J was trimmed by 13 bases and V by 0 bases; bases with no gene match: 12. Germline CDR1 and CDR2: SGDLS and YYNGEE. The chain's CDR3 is CASSVEISAGVQQFF. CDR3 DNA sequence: TGTGCCAGCAGCGTAGAGATATCAGCGGGAGTTCAACAGTTCTTC. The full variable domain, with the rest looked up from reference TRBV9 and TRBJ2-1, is DSGVTQTPKHLITATGQRVTLRCSPRSGDLSVYWYQQSLDQGLQFLIQYYNGEERAKGNILERFSAQQFPDLHSELNLSSLELGDSALYFCASSVEISAGVQQFFGPGTRLTVL.

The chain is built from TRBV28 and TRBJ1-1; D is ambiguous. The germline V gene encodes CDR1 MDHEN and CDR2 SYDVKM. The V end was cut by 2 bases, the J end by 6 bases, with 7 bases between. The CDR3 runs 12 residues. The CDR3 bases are TGTGCCAGCAGTTTAACGGTGGCTGAAGCTTTCTTT. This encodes CASSLTVAEAFF.